One sample yielded the 19 T cell receptor beta chains listed below, sequenced in a study of vaccination effects on CD4 cells after COVID-19. Assay used: immunoSEQ multiplex PCR; TCRdb lists only in-frame clones, some missing. The sample records around 25,000 clones, 77% being singletons. Their antigen targets remain unknown. The ViraFEST assay expanded antigen-specific CD4+ T cells with viral peptide pools before sequencing. Isolation of CD4+ T cells took place after about 10 days of culture. PCR-confirmed SARS-CoV-2 infection occurred in the person between March and December 2020. Here the sequenced sample was CD4+ T cells from PBMCs cultured with HCoV-NL63 spike peptides, taken before COVID-19 vaccination. These receptor sequences come from a human donor who had a prior SARS-CoV-2 infection.

The V and J genes are TRBV6-6 and TRBJ2-7, with 9 bases fitting TRBD1. The CDR3 is made up of 14 amino acids. CDR1 is MNHNY and CDR2 is SVGAGI in the germline V gene (reference sequence). The trim removed 7 bases at V and 3 bases at J, leaving 7 bases unmatched. CDR3 residues: CASNPGQGGYEQYF. CDR3 coding DNA: TGTGCCAGCAACCCGGGACAGGGAGGCTACGAGCAGTACTTC.

This chain uses TRBV5-3 with TRBJ1-2, with 7 bases aligning to TRBD1. TRBV5-3 is placed among ORFs of uncertain function. This CDR3 has 16 amino acids. Trimming took 4 bases from V and 6 from J; bases not matched to a gene: 15. CDR3 DNA: TGTGCCAGAAGCCCGGAATTGTCCACGACAGGGAATGGCTACACCTTC. The encoded protein is CARSPELSTTGNGYTF.

The chain recombines TRBV19 with TRBJ1-6; the D is unclear. The CDR3 extends over 18 amino acids. Per the germline V gene, CDR1 is LNHDA and CDR2 is SQIVND (reference sequence). V was cut by 1 base and J by 2 bases, with 15 bases left in between. CDR3 amino acids: CASSIASGRATYNSPLHF. The CDR3 coding sequence is TGTGCCAGTAGTATAGCTAGTGGCAGAGCGACCTATAATTCACCCCTCCACTTT.

The chain uses TRBV4-2 and TRBJ2-3; D not resolved. The CDR3 is made up of 15 amino acids. Per the germline V gene, CDR1 is LGHNA and CDR2 is YNFKEQ. Trimming removed 1 base from V and 6 bases from J, with 14 bases in between. CDR3 sequence (DNA): TGTGCCAGCAGCCAAGTCTCTTTAACGCCTGATACGCAGTATTTT. The encoded protein is CASSQVSLTPDTQYF.

This clone was seen more than once but under ten times. V gene TRBV7-9 combines with J gene TRBJ2-7; D is perhaps TRBD1 (6 bases). Germline V gives CDR1 SEHNR, CDR2 FQNEAQ (reference sequence). The germline V and J ends were trimmed by 8 bases and 0 bases, with 14 bases remaining between them. The CDR3 totals 14 residues. As DNA, the CDR3 is TGTGCCAGCGCAGGGGTTCAGAGCTCCTACGAGCAGTACTTC. It translates to CASAGVQSSYEQYF.

This chain joins TRBV5-4 and TRBJ2-3; D remains ambiguous. The V end was cut by 3 bases, the J end by 2 bases, with 13 bases between. The germline V gene encodes CDR1 SGHNT and CDR2 YYREEE (reference sequence). The CDR3 runs 15 residues. The CDR3 is CASSSPGGITDTQYF. Written as DNA, the CDR3 is TGTGCCAGCAGCTCCCCTGGCGGTATCACAGATACGCAGTATTTT.

This clone appeared once. This chain joins TRBV9 and TRBJ2-3; 10 nucleotides agree with TRBD2. Trimming cost V 0 bases and J 2 bases; bases outside gene matches: 3. The CDR3 is made up of 16 amino acids. Germline V gene lookup returns CDR1 SGDLS and CDR2 YYNGEE. Here the CDR3 reads CASSVGAGGVTDTQYF. CDR3 bases: TGTGCCAGCAGCGTAGGAGCGGGGGGGGTCACAGATACGCAGTATTTT. Combining the CDR3 with reference TRBV9 and TRBJ2-3 gives the whole variable domain DSGVTQTPKHLITATGQRVTLRCSPRSGDLSVYWYQQSLDQGLQFLIQYYNGEERAKGNILERFSAQQFPDLHSELNLSSLELGDSALYFCASSVGAGGVTDTQYFGPGTRLTVL.

The V and J genes are TRBV15 and TRBJ1-4, with 9 nucleotides matching TRBD1. From germline, CDR1 is LNHNV and CDR2 YYDKDF (reference sequence). Trimming at V came to 0 bases and at J to 7 bases, leaving 6 bases not matched to a gene. The CDR3 sequence is 16 residues long. The CDR3 loop reads CATSRDMGQGREKLFF. The CDR3 DNA reads TGTGCCACCAGCAGAGATATGGGACAGGGCCGTGAAAAACTGTTTTTT.

The V gene is TRBV18, the J gene TRBJ1-4; D is ambiguous. The V end lost 2 bases, the J end lost 8 bases, and 15 bases lay between the germline ends. Germline assignment: CDR1 KGHSH and CDR2 LQKENI. The CDR3 extends over 15 amino acids. For the CDR3, the DNA is TGTGCCAGCTCACCAGGGAGGAATCGAGAGGAAAAACTGTTTTTT. It yields the protein CASSPGRNREEKLFF.

This clone was observed a handful of times. V gene TRBV5-6 combines with J gene TRBJ2-2; possible D gene TRBD1, 7 bases. This CDR3 is 16 amino acids long. From germline, CDR1 is SGHDT and CDR2 YYEEEE. V lost 5 bases and J lost 6, with 20 bases in between. CDR3 loop: CASRMAWGRGAGELFF. CDR3 DNA: TGTGCCAGCAGAATGGCGTGGGGCAGGGGGGCCGGGGAGCTGTTTTTT.

The chain has TRBV5-6 and TRBJ1-2; 9 nucleotides line up with TRBD1. J gave up 2 bases and V 4 bases, and 3 bases lay outside the gene matches. The CDR3 runs 14 residues. Germline assignment: CDR1 SGHDT and CDR2 YYEEEE. Here the CDR3 DNA reads TGTGCCAGCAGCAAGACAGGGGGGAACTATGGCTACACCTTC. Its translation is CASSKTGGNYGYTF.

This clone was counted a few times. The chain recombines TRBV10-3 with TRBJ1-2; the D gene is possibly TRBD1 (6 bases). Trimming removed 6 bases at V and 5 bases at J, with 19 bases between. This CDR3 contains 15 residues. Germline V gene lookup returns CDR1 ENHRY and CDR2 SYGVKD. The CDR3 region is CAIRDGGLGGYGYTF. The CDR3 DNA reads as TGTGCCATCAGGGATGGGGGCCTAGGGGGATATGGCTACACCTTC.

The chain is built from TRBV2 and TRBJ1-1; D perhaps matches TRBD1 (5 bases). This CDR3 has 13 amino acids. Trimming cost V 6 bases and J 0 bases, with 8 bases left between them. Germline CDR1 SNHLY, CDR2 FYNNEI. CDR3 region: CASSLQVNTEAFF. CDR3 nucleotides: TGTGCCAGCAGCTTACAGGTGAACACTGAAGCTTTCTTT. The complete variable domain, with remaining parts taken from reference TRBV2 and TRBJ1-1, reads EPEVTQTPSHQVTQMGQEVILRCVPISNHLYFYWYRQILGQKVEFLVSFYNNEISEKSEIFDDQFSVERPDGSNFTLKIRSTKLEDSAMYFCASSLQVNTEAFFGQGTRLTVV.

The chain is built from TRBV2 and TRBJ2-5, with D possibly matching TRBD1 (6 bases). Germline V CDR1 and CDR2: SNHLY, FYNNEI. The length of the CDR3 is 14 residues. V was cut by 8 bases and J by 2 bases, with 15 bases left in between. The DNA of the CDR3 is TGTGCCAGCGGGGGCACAGGGAGTCAAGAGACCCAGTACTTC. Encoded protein: CASGGTGSQETQYF.

The chain combines TRBV5-6 with TRBJ2-1; 9 bases fit TRBD2. Germline V gives CDR1 SGHDT, CDR2 YYEEEE. CDR3 size: 14 residues. The V segment lost 3 bases and the J segment 7 bases; nucleotides outside the gene matches: 5. The CDR3 protein is CASSWGLANNEQFF. The CDR3 DNA is TGTGCCAGCAGCTGGGGACTAGCTAATAATGAGCAGTTCTTC.

This chain links TRBV5-1 with TRBJ1-6, with D unresolved. Trimming took off 0 bases at V and 1 base at J, with 2 bases between the two ends. The CDR3 is made up of 14 amino acids. Looked up from germline, CDR1 is SGHRS and CDR2 is YFSETQ. Here the CDR3 reads CASSLGSYNSPLHF. CDR3 nucleotide sequence: TGCGCCAGCAGCTTGGGGTCCTATAATTCACCCCTCCACTTT.

V usage is TRBV13 and J usage is TRBJ2-2; D ambiguous. The germline V gene encodes CDR1 PRHDT and CDR2 FYEKMQ (reference sequence). Trimming cost V 1 base and J 3 bases, with 6 bases left between them. The CDR3 is made up of 14 amino acids. The CDR3 coding sequence is TGTGCCAGCAGCTTAGTACAGTACACCGGGGAGCTGTTTTTT. Translated, it gives CASSLVQYTGELFF.

The chain uses TRBV2 and TRBJ2-3; D uncertain. Trimming removed 0 bases at V and 5 bases at J, with 9 bases between. The CDR3 spans 14 residues. Germline V gene sequence: CDR1 SNHLY, CDR2 FYNNEI. Written as DNA, the CDR3 is TGTGCCAGCAGTGAAGCCTACATAGGAGATACGCAGTATTTT. It translates to CASSEAYIGDTQYF.

The V call is TRBV7-3, the J call TRBJ1-1, with 7 bases identical to TRBD1. This CDR3 spans 14 amino acids. The V and J ends lost 2 bases and 3 bases, in that order; junction bases with no gene match: 3. CDR1 is SGHTA, CDR2 FQGTGA, per germline. CDR3 nucleotide sequence: TGTGCCAGCAGCTTACAAGGGGGCCACACTGAAGCTTTCTTT. The encoded protein is CASSLQGGHTEAFF.